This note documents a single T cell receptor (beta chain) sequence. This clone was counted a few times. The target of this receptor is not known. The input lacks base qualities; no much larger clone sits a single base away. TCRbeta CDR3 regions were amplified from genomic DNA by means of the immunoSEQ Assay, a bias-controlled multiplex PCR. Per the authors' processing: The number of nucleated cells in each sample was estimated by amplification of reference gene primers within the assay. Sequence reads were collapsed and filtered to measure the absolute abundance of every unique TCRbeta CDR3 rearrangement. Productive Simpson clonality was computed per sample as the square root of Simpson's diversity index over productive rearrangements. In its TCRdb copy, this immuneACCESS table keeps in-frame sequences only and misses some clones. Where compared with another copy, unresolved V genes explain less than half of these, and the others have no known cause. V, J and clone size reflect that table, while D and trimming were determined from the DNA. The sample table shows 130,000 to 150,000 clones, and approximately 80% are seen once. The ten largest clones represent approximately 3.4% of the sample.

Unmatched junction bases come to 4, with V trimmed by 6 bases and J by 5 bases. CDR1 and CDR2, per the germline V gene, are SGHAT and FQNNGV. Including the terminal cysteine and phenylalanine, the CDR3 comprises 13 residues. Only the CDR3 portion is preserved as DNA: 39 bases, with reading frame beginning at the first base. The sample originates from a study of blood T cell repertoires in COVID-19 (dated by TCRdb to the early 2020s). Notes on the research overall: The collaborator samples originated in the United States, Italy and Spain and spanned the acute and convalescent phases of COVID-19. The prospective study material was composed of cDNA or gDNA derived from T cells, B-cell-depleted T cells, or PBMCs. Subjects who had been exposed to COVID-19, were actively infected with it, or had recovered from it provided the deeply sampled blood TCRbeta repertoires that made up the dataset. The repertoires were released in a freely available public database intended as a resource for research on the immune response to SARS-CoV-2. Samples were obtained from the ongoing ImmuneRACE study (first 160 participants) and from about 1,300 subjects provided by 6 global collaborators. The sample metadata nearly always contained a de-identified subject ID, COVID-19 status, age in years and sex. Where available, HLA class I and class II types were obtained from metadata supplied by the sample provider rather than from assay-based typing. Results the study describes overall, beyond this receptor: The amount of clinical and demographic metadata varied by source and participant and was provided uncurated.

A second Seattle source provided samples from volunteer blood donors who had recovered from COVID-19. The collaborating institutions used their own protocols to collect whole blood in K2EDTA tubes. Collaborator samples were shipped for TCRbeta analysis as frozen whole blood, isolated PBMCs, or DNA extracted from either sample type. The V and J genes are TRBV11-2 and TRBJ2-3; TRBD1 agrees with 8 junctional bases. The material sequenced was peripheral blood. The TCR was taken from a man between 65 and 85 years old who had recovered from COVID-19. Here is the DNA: TGTGCCAGCAGACGACAGGGGAAAGATACGCAGTATTTT. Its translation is CASRRQGKDTQYF.